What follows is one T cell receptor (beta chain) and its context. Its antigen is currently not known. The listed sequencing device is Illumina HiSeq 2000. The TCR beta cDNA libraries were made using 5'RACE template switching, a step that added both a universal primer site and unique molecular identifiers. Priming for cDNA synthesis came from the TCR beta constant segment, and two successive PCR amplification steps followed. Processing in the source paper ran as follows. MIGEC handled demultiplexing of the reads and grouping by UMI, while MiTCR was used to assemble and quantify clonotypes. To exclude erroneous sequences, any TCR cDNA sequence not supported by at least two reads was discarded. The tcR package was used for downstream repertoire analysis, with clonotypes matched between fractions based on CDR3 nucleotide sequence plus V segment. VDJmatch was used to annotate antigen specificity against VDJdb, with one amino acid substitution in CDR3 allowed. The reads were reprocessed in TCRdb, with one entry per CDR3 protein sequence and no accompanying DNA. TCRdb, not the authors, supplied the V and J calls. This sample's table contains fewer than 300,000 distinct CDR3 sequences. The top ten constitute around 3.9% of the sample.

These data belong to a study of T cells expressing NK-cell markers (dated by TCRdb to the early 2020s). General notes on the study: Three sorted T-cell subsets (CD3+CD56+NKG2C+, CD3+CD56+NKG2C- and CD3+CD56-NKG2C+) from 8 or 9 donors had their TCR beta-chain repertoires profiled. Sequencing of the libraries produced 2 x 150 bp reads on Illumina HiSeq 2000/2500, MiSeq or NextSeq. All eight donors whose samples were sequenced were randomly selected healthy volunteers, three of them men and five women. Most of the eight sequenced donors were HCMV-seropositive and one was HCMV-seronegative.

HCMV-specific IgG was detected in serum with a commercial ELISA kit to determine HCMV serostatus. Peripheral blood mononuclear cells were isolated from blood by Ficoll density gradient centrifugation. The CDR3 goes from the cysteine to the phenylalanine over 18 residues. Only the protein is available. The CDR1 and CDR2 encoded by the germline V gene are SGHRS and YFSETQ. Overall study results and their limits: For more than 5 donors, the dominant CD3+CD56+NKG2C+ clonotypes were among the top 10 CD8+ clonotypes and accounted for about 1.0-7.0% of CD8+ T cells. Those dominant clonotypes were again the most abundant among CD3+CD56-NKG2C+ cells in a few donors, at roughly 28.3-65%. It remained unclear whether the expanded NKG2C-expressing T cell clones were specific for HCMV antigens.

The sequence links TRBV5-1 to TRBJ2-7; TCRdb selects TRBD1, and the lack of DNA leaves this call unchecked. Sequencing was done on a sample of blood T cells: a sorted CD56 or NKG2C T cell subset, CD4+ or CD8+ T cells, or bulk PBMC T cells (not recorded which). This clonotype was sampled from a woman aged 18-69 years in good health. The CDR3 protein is CASSIRDRAYSGTYEQYF.